The rows below give T cell receptor beta chains drawn from one sample of a study of T cell repertoires in cytomegalovirus infection. MiXCR was run by TCRdb on the reads, yielding one entry per CDR3 protein. The sample comprises a few hundred thousand distinct CDR3 sequences, approximately 25% of which are singletons, and under 15% rests with the top ten. Material: PBMCs. The receptors shown here come from a human donor in good health (CMV status not recorded). Some clones in this sample may be carry-over from other donors' samples. The CDR3 runs from the conserved cysteine through the conserved F or W.

v_call: TRBV10-2
cdr3_aa: CASSGIGVFGKNIQYF

v_call: TRBV7-2
cdr3_aa: CASSQRPGGSNEKLFF

v_call: TRBV18
cdr3_aa: CASSPNYGQGTMQPQHF

v_call: TRBV4-1
cdr3_aa: CASSVPWEGEQFF

v_call: TRBV7-2
cdr3_aa: CASQGTDTQYF

v_call: TRBV19
cdr3_aa: CASRVGGIVPDTQYF

v_call: TRBV19
cdr3_aa: CASSIQGNTIYF

v_call: TRBV5-4
cdr3_aa: CASSSSSGSTDTQYF

v_call: TRBV4-1
cdr3_aa: CASSQMDQSYNEQFF

v_call: TRBV6-1
cdr3_aa: CASSATTGTGGNMNTEAFF

v_call: TRBV27
cdr3_aa: CASRLQGQGFGYTF

v_call: TRBV19
cdr3_aa: CASSLGRDFRQPQHF

v_call: TRBV20-1
cdr3_aa: CSARERDPSSYNSPLHF

v_call: TRBV6-5
cdr3_aa: CASSLNPSGLTEELFF

v_call: TRBV6-5
cdr3_aa: CASSYRLRRSREAGRDETQYF

v_call: TRBV10-3
cdr3_aa: CAIRAGTGEAYNEQFF

v_call: TRBV4-3
cdr3_aa: CASSPDPGVPDEQYF

v_call: TRBV11-2
cdr3_aa: CASSEGQRNTGELFF

v_call: TRBV4-3
cdr3_aa: CASSPYHLAGNNEQFF

v_call: TRBV6-2/TRBV6-3
cdr3_aa: CASRQPSYNEQFF

v_call: TRBV27
cdr3_aa: CASSPRLAGAVVGEQFF

v_call: TRBV30
cdr3_aa: CAWSVLSGYGYTF

v_call: TRBV7-3
cdr3_aa: CASSSWDRTYEQYF

v_call: TRBV7-2
cdr3_aa: CASERGETQYF

v_call: TRBV10-3
cdr3_aa: CAISEGNYGYTF

v_call: TRBV12-3/TRBV12-4
cdr3_aa: CASSPNGNTNEQFF

v_call: TRBV5-4
cdr3_aa: CASREGLAGHYEQYF

v_call: TRBV7-1
cdr3_aa: CASSRGTGPNTEAFF

v_call: TRBV27
cdr3_aa: CASAPSGAYEQYF

v_call: TRBV7-4
cdr3_aa: CASSRLQGATETQYF

v_call: TRBV12-3/TRBV12-4
cdr3_aa: CASSLGVRGVGGNTIYF

v_call: TRBV9
cdr3_aa: CASSVVREGPYNEQFF

v_call: TRBV18
cdr3_aa: CASSRGLAGVGNEQFF

v_call: TRBV28
cdr3_aa: CASSSGQALSTDTQYF

v_call: TRBV12-3/TRBV12-4
cdr3_aa: CASSKFRDLSNQPQHF

v_call: TRBV7-2
cdr3_aa: CASKGGISTDTQYF

v_call: TRBV19
cdr3_aa: CASSIVTSGNNEQFF

v_call: TRBV20-1
cdr3_aa: CSADPGQGTPRGDSPLHF

v_call: TRBV3-1
cdr3_aa: CASSQVATTYNEQFF

v_call: TRBV24-1
cdr3_aa: CATSDGLGQSNQPQHF

v_call: TRBV6-5
cdr3_aa: CASSYSRARNTGELFF

v_call: TRBV24-1
cdr3_aa: CATSDAGTSGSNSYNEQFF

v_call: TRBV29-1
cdr3_aa: CSVVVDYRTGMNTEAFF

v_call: TRBV5-1
cdr3_aa: CASSLAGQRPNEKLFF

v_call: TRBV7-2
cdr3_aa: CASSLEGGGRNTIYF

v_call: TRBV19
cdr3_aa: CASTPRAGGGGETQYF

v_call: TRBV19
cdr3_aa: CASSHTPNEQFF

v_call: TRBV4-3
cdr3_aa: CASSQTVNDGYTF

v_call: TRBV29-1
cdr3_aa: CSVDKGHLTNTGELFF

v_call: TRBV27
cdr3_aa: CASSLKGPEKLFF

v_call: TRBV7-2
cdr3_aa: CASRSRASTDTQYF

v_call: TRBV7-9
cdr3_aa: CASSLAPRPYEQYF

v_call: TRBV11-3
cdr3_aa: CASTMTANTEAFF

v_call: TRBV11-3
cdr3_aa: CASSGTSSYNEQFF

v_call: TRBV6-2/TRBV6-3
cdr3_aa: CAAHGSGNEQYF

v_call: TRBV20-1
cdr3_aa: CSARGVAEYNEQFF

v_call: TRBV4-1
cdr3_aa: CASSQRLGIAGGVNYNEQFF